These 14 T cell receptor beta chains were sequenced from one sample in a study of T cells in localized non-small cell lung cancer. The method was immunoSEQ multiplex PCR; TCRdb's version includes in-frame clones alone and lacks a portion of them. The sample lists approximately 35,000 clones, roughly 90% occurring once. The material was peripheral blood, obtained before any cancer treatment. The receptor set was obtained from a man aged 40-75 years with stage I lung adenocarcinoma.

The CDR3 sequence: CASSVGTGRISDTQYF. The CDR3 DNA reads TGCGCCAGCAGCGTCGGGACAGGGAGGATTTCAGATACGCAGTATTTT. The chain has TRBV5-1 and TRBJ2-3, with 9 bases that match TRBD1. There are 16 residues in the CDR3. V trimming: 4 bases; J trimming: 4 bases; junction bases outside the gene matches: 10. Germline V gives CDR1 SGHRS, CDR2 YFSETQ.

V gene TRBV18 combines with J gene TRBJ2-7; possible D gene TRBD1, 6 bases. This CDR3 contains 16 residues. V was clipped by 2 bases and J by 5 bases, with 19 bases between them. CDR1 is KGHSH, CDR2 LQKENI, per germline. The CDR3 reads CASSPSQGTGTNEQYF. The CDR3 DNA sequence: TGTGCCAGCTCACCATCCCAGGGTACAGGGACGAACGAGCAGTACTTC.

This chain links TRBV7-2 with TRBJ2-1; the match to TRBD2 covers 12 bases. CDR3 length: 15 amino acids. Germline CDR1 reads SGHTA; CDR2 reads FQGNSA. The junction had 4 bases not matched to a gene; V was cut back by 1 base and J by 9 bases. The DNA for the CDR3 is TGTGCCAGCAGCTTAGAACTAGCGGGGGGCGGTGAGCAGTTCTTC. It yields the protein CASSLELAGGGEQFF.

V usage is TRBV6-5 and J usage is TRBJ2-7, with D unresolved. CDR3 length equals 11 residues. The germline gives CDR1 MNHEY, CDR2 SVGAGI. Trimming took off 7 bases at V and 3 bases at J, with 7 bases between the two ends. The CDR3 spells CASTGGYEQYF. In DNA, the CDR3 is TGTGCCAGCACCGGCGGCTACGAGCAGTACTTC.

A few counts support this clone. The gene calls are TRBV6-5 and TRBJ1-6; 9 nucleotides line up with TRBD1. This CDR3 is 14 amino acids long. Germline V gives CDR1 MNHEY, CDR2 SVGAGI. V lost 5 bases and J lost 10; bases outside the gene matches: 6. The CDR3 sequence is CASSVQGAQSPLHF. Written as DNA, the CDR3 is TGTGCCAGCAGTGTACAGGGGGCCCAGTCACCCCTCCACTTT.

The V call is TRBV12-5, the J call TRBJ1-2, with D uncertain. This CDR3 region has 13 residues. V was shortened by 1 base and J by 7 bases, with 10 bases between the two germline ends. CDR1 LGHNT and CDR2 FRNRAP come from the germline V gene. The CDR3 region is CASGLAQRAGYTF. Here the CDR3 DNA reads TGTGCTAGTGGTTTGGCCCAGAGGGCTGGCTACACCTTC.

For this clone: It is unclear where the CDR3 begins or ends on the DNA, so no DNA is shown, and the CDR3 is as TCRdb lists it. The chain carries TRBV5-4 and TRBJ2-3; TRBD2 is taken as the D call from the table, unchecked against the DNA. The germline V gene encodes CDR1 SGHNT and CDR2 YYREEE (reference sequence). The CDR3 numbers 16 amino acids, ends counted. The chain's CDR3 is CASSFGPGGARDTQYF.

This chain uses TRBV7-6 with TRBJ1-5, with D possibly matching TRBD1 (5 bases). The ends were cut back, 2 bases at V and 7 bases at J, with 12 bases in the middle. CDR3 length: 14 amino acids. Germline CDR1 is SGHVS and CDR2 is FNYEAQ. In DNA form, the CDR3 reads TGTGCCAGCAGCTTATCGGCAGGGTGGCAGCCCCAGCATTTT. Encoded protein: CASSLSAGWQPQHF.

The chain uses TRBV5-6 and TRBJ2-7; unclear D gene. Deletions cut 2 bases from V and 5 bases from J, with 8 bases between. This CDR3 has 12 amino acids. Germline CDR1 reads SGHDT; CDR2 reads YYEEEE. The CDR3 region is CASSFGRHEQYF. The CDR3 region has the DNA TGTGCCAGCAGCTTTGGACGCCACGAGCAGTACTTC.

The chain joins TRBV5-1 to TRBJ1-1; 9 nucleotides line up with TRBD1. The CDR3 runs 14 residues. Germline trimming cut 0 bases from V and 8 bases from J; bases unmatched to any gene: 5. CDR1 and CDR2 from the germline V gene are SGHRS and YFSETQ. CDR3 sequence (DNA): TGCGCCAGCAGCTTGGACGGGACAGGGTTGGAAGCTTTCTTT. Amino acid sequence: CASSLDGTGLEAFF.

The gene calls are TRBV7-2 and TRBJ1-1, with 8 bases aligning to TRBD1. The V and J ends lost 3 bases and 0 bases, in that order; junction bases with no gene match: 15. Germline V gives CDR1 SGHTA, CDR2 FQGNSA. The CDR3 is made up of 19 amino acids. The CDR3 is CASSLSREQGAWVNTEAFF. The CDR3, as DNA: TGTGCCAGCAGCTTGTCAAGGGAGCAGGGGGCATGGGTGAACACTGAAGCTTTCTTT. Full variable domain (rest looked up from reference TRBV7-2 and TRBJ1-1): GAGVSQSPSNKVTEKGKDVELRCDPISGHTALYWYRQSLGQGLEFLIYFQGNSAPDKSGLPSDRFSAERTGGSVSTLTIQRTQQEDSAVYLCASSLSREQGAWVNTEAFFGQGTRLTVV.

This clone occurred a few times. The sample has other DNA sequences that encode this CDR3 too. This chain links TRBV5-4 with TRBJ1-2, with a weak D call TRBD1 (5 bases). CDR3 length: 15 amino acids. V lost 4 bases and J lost 0, with 13 bases in between. The germline V gene encodes CDR1 SGHNT and CDR2 YYREEE (reference sequence). The CDR3 sequence is CASSASGIPNYGYTF. CDR3 DNA: TGTGCCAGCAGCGCCTCAGGGATACCTAACTATGGCTACACCTTC.

J is TRBJ1-4 and V is TRBV4-1; D gene unclear. From germline, CDR1 is MGHRA and CDR2 YSYEKL. V shed 4 bases and J shed 2 bases, with 14 bases lying between them. The CDR3 totals 16 residues. The CDR3 spells CASSLMGRATNEKLFF. The CDR3 DNA is TGCGCCAGCAGCCTGATGGGAAGGGCGACTAATGAAAAACTGTTTTTT.

This clone was counted a few times. V usage is TRBV7-6 and J usage is TRBJ2-3; D perhaps matches TRBD2 (5 bases). The CDR3 is 14 residues long. Germline lookup yields CDR1 SGHVS and CDR2 FNYEAQ. V was pared by 3 bases and J by 2 bases, with 9 bases between. As DNA, the CDR3 is TGTGCCAGCAGCTTGAGAGGGCACACAGATACGCAGTATTTT. This encodes CASSLRGHTDTQYF.